This T cell receptor beta chain comes out of a study of cytomegalovirus exposure and HLA in healthy donors. V was trimmed by 2 bases and J by 5 bases, leaving 13 bases between them. Germline V gene sequence: CDR1 SSHAT, CDR2 FNYEAQ (reference sequence). There are 14 residues in the CDR3. Study findings and constraints: The study found most TCR sequences rare, yet found some public TCRs in many donors.

Sequenced by immunoSEQ multiplex PCR; TCRdb stores in-frame clones only, minus some. The sample shows roughly 270,000 clones, over 75% of them seen only once. Details on this clone: The antigen remains undetermined.

Material for sequencing was PBMCs. The rearrangement uses TRBV7-7 and TRBJ2-7; TRBD1 might be the D (5 bases). This clonotype was sampled from a woman younger than 35 in good health and CMV-seronegative. The CDR3 is CASSLSQGSDEQYF. The CDR3 bases are TGTGCCAGCAGCTTATCCCAGGGTTCGGACGAGCAGTACTTC.